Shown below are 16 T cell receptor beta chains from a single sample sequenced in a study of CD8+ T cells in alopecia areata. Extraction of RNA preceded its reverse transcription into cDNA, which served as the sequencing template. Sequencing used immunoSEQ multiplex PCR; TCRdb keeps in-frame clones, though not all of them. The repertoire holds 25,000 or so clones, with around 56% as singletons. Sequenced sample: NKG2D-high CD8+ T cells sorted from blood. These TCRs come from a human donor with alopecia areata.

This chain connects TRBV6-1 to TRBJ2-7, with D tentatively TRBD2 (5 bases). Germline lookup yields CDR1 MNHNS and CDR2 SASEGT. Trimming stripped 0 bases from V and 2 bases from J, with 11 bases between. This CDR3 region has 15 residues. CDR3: CASSEARDRPYEQYF. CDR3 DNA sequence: TGTGCCAGCAGTGAAGCGAGGGATCGTCCCTACGAGCAGTACTTC.

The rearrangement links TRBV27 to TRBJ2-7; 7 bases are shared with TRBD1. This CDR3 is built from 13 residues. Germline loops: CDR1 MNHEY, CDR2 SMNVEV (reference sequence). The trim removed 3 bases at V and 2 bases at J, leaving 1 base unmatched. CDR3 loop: CASSFQGAYEQYF. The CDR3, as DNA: TGTGCCAGCAGTTTCCAGGGGGCCTACGAGCAGTACTTC.

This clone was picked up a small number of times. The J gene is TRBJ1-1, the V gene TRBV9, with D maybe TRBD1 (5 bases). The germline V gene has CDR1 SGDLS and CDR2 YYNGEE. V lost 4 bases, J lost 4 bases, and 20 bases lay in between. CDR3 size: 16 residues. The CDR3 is CASSPSGRAVSTEAFF. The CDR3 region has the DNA TGTGCCAGCAGCCCCTCCGGCAGGGCGGTTAGCACTGAAGCTTTCTTT.

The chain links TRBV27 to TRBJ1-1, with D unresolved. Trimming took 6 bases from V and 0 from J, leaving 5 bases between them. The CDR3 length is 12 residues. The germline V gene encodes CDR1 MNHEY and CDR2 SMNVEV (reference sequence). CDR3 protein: CASRGVNTEAFF. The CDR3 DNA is TGTGCCAGCAGGGGCGTGAACACTGAAGCTTTCTTT.

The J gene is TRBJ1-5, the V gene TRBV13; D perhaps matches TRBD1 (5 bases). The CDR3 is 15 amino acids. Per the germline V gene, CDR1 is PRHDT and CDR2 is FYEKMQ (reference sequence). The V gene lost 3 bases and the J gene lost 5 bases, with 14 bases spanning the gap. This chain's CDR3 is CASSFRGIGDQPQHF. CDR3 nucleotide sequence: TGTGCCAGCAGCTTCCGGGGGATAGGTGATCAGCCCCAGCATTTT.

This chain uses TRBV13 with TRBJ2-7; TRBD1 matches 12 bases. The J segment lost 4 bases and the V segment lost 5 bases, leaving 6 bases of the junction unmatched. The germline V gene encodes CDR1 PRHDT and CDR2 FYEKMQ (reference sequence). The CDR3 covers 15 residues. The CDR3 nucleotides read TGTGCCAGCAGCCTGGGACAGGGGGCAGGATACGAGCAGTACTTC. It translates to CASSLGQGAGYEQYF.

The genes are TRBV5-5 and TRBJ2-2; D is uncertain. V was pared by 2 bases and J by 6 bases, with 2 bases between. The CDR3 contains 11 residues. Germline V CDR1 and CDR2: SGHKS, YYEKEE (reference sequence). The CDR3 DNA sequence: TGTGCCAGCAGCTTCCCCGGGGAGCTGTTTTTT. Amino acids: CASSFPGELFF.

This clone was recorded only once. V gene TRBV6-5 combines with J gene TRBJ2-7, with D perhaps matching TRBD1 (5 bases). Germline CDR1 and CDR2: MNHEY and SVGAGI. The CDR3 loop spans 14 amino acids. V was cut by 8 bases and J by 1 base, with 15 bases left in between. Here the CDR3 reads CASAPVGASYEQYF. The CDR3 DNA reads TGTGCCAGCGCCCCAGTAGGGGCATCCTACGAGCAGTACTTC.

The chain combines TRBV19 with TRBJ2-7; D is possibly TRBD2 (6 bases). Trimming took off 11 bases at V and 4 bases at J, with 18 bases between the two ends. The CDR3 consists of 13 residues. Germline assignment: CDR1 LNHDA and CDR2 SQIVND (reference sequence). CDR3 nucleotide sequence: TGTGCCTCCTCGCTGGCGCTAGCGTACGAGCAGTACTTC. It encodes CASSLALAYEQYF.

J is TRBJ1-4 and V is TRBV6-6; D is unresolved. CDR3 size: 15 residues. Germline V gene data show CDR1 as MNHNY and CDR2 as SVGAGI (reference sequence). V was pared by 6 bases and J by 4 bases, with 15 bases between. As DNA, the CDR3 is TGTGCCAGCAGGCATTTAGGGCAGCGTAATGAAAAACTGTTTTTT. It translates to CASRHLGQRNEKLFF.

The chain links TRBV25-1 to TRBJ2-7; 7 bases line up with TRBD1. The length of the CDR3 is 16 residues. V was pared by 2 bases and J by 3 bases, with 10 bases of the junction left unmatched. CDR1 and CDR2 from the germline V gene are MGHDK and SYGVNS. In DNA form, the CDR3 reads TGTGCCAGCAGTGAAGGGGGTAGGACAGGCCTCTACGAGCAGTACTTC. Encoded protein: CASSEGGRTGLYEQYF.

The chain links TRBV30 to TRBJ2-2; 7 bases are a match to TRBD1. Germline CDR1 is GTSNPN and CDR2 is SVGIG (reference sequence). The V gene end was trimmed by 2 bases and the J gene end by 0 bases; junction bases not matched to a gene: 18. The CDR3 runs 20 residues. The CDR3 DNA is TGTGCCTGGAGTTCCTACGTGGGCATAGAGACAGGGTCGAACACCGGGGAGCTGTTTTTT. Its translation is CAWSSYVGIETGSNTGELFF.

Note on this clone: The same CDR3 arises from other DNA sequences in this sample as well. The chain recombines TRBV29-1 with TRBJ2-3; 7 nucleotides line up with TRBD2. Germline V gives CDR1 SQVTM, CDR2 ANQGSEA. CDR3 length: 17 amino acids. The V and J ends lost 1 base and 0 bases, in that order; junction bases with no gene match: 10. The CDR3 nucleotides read TGCAGCGTTGAAGGGGCGGGAGAAGGGCTGAGCACAGATACGCAGTATTTT. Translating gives CSVEGAGEGLSTDTQYF.

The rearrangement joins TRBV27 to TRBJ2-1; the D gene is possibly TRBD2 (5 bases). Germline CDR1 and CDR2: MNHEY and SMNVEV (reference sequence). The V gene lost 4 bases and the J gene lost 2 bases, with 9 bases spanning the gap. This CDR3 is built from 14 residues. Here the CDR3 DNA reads TGTGCCAGCAGTTGGGTAGCGCCCTACAATGAGCAGTTCTTC. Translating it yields CASSWVAPYNEQFF.

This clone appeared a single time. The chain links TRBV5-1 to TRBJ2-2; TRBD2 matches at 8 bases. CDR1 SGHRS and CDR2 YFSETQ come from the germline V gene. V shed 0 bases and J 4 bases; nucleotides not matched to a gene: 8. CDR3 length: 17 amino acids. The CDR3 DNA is TGCGCCAGCAGCTTGGCCCCGGGACTAGGGGGCACCGGGGAGCTGTTTTTT. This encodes CASSLAPGLGGTGELFF.

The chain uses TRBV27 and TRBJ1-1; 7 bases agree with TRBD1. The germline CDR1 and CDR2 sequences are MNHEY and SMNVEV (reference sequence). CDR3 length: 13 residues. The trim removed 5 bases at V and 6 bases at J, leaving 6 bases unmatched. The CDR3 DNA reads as TGTGCCAGCAGTCTCGGACAGGCATCTGAAGCTTTCTTT. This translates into CASSLGQASEAFF.